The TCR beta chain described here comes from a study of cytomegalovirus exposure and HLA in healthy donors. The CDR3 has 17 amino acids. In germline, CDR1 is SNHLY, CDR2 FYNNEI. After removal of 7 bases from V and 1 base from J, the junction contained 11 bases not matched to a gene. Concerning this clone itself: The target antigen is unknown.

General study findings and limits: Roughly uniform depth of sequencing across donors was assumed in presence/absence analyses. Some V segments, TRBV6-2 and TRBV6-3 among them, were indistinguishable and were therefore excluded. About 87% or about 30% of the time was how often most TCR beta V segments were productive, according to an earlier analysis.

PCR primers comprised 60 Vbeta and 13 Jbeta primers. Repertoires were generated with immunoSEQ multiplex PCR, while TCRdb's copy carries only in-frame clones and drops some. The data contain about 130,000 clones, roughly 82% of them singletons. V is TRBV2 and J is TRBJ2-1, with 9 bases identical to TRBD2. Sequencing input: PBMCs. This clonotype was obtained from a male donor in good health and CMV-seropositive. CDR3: CASTPLAGSLSYNEQFF. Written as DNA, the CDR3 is TGTGCCAGCACCCCCCTAGCGGGATCGTTATCCTACAATGAGCAGTTCTTC.